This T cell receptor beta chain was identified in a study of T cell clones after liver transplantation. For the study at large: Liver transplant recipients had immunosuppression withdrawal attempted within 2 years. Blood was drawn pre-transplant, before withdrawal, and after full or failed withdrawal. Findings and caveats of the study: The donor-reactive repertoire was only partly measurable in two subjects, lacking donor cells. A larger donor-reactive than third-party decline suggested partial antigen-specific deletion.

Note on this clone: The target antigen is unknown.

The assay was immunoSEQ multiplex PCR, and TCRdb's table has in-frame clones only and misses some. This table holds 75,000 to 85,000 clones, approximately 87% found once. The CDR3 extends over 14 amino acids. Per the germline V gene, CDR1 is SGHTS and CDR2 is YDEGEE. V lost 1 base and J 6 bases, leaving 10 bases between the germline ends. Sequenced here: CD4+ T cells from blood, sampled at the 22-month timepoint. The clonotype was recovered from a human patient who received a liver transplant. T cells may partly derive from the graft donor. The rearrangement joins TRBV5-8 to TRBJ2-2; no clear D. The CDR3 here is CASSLWRLAGELFF. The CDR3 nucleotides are TGTGCCAGCAGCTTGTGGCGACTTGCCGGGGAGCTGTTTTTT.